The T cell receptor beta chain under discussion was sequenced for a study of T cells expressing NK-cell markers. The CDR3 is made up of 19 amino acids. Germline V gene data show CDR1 as DFQATT and CDR2 as SNEGSKA (reference sequence). From the 5' RACE reads, TCRdb lists one entry per CDR3 protein and no DNA. Here the sample table reports about 110,000 distinct CDR3 sequences. The sequenced sample was blood T cells: a sorted CD56 or NKG2C T cell subset, CD4+ or CD8+ T cells, or bulk PBMC T cells (not recorded which). The source of this sequence is a woman aged 18 to 69 in good health. The genes are TRBV20-1 and TRBJ2-5; TCRdb reports TRBD1, a call that lacks DNA to check it against. This CDR3 reads CSASRIHSDMGEYQETQYF.